The T cell receptor (beta chain) described here comes from a study of T cells in Graves' hyperthyroidism and ophthalmopathy. This clonotype was observed a handful of times. The source material, RNA transcripts, was used to amplify TCR beta CDR3 regions. The primer set for the first-round RT-PCR of the TCR CDR3 was HTBI. TCRdb reprocessed the multiplex PCR reads with MiXCR, giving one entry per CDR3 protein. The profile shows about 720,000 distinct CDR3 sequences, around a sixth of them singletons. The CDR3 spans 17 residues. Looked up from germline, CDR1 is MNHNS and CDR2 is SASEGT. V was pared by 6 bases and J by 5 bases, with 17 bases of the junction left unmatched.

The sample taken for sequencing was blood. This clonotype was sampled from a woman aged 45-65 years with Graves' hyperthyroidism that later progressed to Graves' ophthalmopathy. V and J are TRBV6-1 and TRBJ2-5, with 8 bases aligning to TRBD2. The chain's CDR3 is CASSSGGAGGAGETQYF. CDR3 sequence (DNA): TGTGCCAGCAGCTCCGGGGGGGCTGGGGGGGCTGGGGAGACCCAGTACTTC.